Listed below are T cell receptor beta chains from one sample, sequenced in a study of cytomegalovirus exposure and HLA in healthy donors. Produced via immunoSEQ multiplex PCR; TCRdb's table is partial and in-frame only. The data contain about 130,000 clones, 80% of them singletons. What was sequenced was PBMCs. The receptors were gathered from a woman in her thirties or forties in good health and CMV-seronegative. Both conserved end residues are part of each CDR3. A D gene is named only where the DNA matches it firmly. Not all rows give a size; the values are once, few, many and, for expanded clones, a class.

CDR3aa: CATSSRGTLDRAPGGYTF
CDR3nt: TGTGCCACCAGCAGCCGCGGGACACTGGACAGGGCCCCTGGGGGCTACACCTTC
j_gene: TRBJ1-2
d_gene: TRBD1
abundance: NA
v_gene: TRBV15

CDR3aa: CASNPQGGAIYNSPLHF
CDR3nt: TGTGCCAGCAACCCACAGGGAGGGGCCATTTATAATTCACCCCTCCACTTT
j_gene: TRBJ1-6
d_gene: NA
abundance: NA
v_gene: TRBV2

CDR3aa: CASSTGHLSNQPQHF
CDR3nt: TGTGCCAGCAGCACGGGACACCTAAGCAATCAGCCCCAGCATTTT
j_gene: TRBJ1-5
d_gene: NA
abundance: NA
v_gene: TRBV5-8

CDR3aa: CASTPRVSTNYGYTF
CDR3nt: TGTGCCAGCACCCCGCGGGTCTCGACTAACTATGGCTACACCTTC
j_gene: TRBJ1-2
d_gene: NA
abundance: once
v_gene: TRBV7-2

CDR3aa: CASSNGQGETQYF
CDR3nt: TGTGCTAGCAGCAATGGACAGGGGGAGACCCAGTACTTC
j_gene: TRBJ2-5
d_gene: TRBD1
abundance: NA
v_gene: TRBV7-7

CDR3aa: CASSLGTGANTGELFF
CDR3nt: TGCGCCAGCAGCTTAGGGACAGGGGCCAACACCGGGGAGCTGTTTTTT
j_gene: TRBJ2-2
d_gene: TRBD1
abundance: few
v_gene: TRBV5-1

CDR3aa: CASNGQGGSQPQHF
CDR3nt: TGTGCCAGCAATGGACAGGGGGGGAGTCAGCCCCAGCATTTT
j_gene: TRBJ1-5
d_gene: TRBD1
abundance: few
v_gene: TRBV2

CDR3aa: CASSLARTGDEQYF
CDR3nt: TGTGCCAGCAGCTTAGCCCGGACAGGGGACGAGCAGTACTTC
j_gene: TRBJ2-7
d_gene: TRBD1
abundance: once
v_gene: TRBV7-6

CDR3aa: CASSHDSETWQPQHF
CDR3nt: TGTGCCAGCAGCCACGACAGCGAAACTTGGCAGCCCCAGCATTTT
j_gene: TRBJ1-5
d_gene: NA
abundance: NA
v_gene: TRBV7-2

CDR3aa: CASSQVGGIYTGYTF
CDR3nt: TGCGCCAGCAGCCAAGTTGGGGGGATCTACACGGGCTACACCTTC
j_gene: TRBJ1-2
d_gene: NA
abundance: NA
v_gene: TRBV4-1

CDR3aa: CASSLGERGFWNSNQPQHF
CDR3nt: TGTGCCTCATCCTTGGGAGAGAGGGGGTTTTGGAATAGCAATCAGCCCCAGCATTTT
j_gene: TRBJ1-5
d_gene: NA
abundance: NA
v_gene: TRBV19

CDR3aa: CASSVDTGITGELFF
CDR3nt: TGTGCCAGCAGCGTAGATACGGGGATAACCGGGGAGCTGTTTTTT
j_gene: TRBJ2-2
d_gene: NA
abundance: NA
v_gene: TRBV9

CDR3aa: CASSKEDTQYF
CDR3nt: TGTGCCAGCAGCAAGGAGGATACGCAGTATTTT
j_gene: TRBJ2-3
d_gene: NA
abundance: NA
v_gene: TRBV21-1

CDR3aa: CASSLSGGLMNTEAFF
CDR3nt: TGTGCCAGCAGCTTATCGGGGGGCCTCATGAACACTGAAGCTTTCTTT
j_gene: TRBJ1-1
d_gene: NA
abundance: once
v_gene: TRBV11-1

CDR3aa: CASSLDRVSDTQYF
CDR3nt: TGTGCCAGCAGCTTGGACAGGGTCTCAGATACGCAGTATTTT
j_gene: TRBJ2-3
d_gene: TRBD1
abundance: NA
v_gene: TRBV7-2

CDR3aa: CASSQGQPPYEQYF
CDR3nt: TGTGCCAGCAGCCAGGGACAGCCCCCCTACGAGCAGTACTTC
j_gene: TRBJ2-7
d_gene: TRBD1
abundance: NA
v_gene: TRBV7-9

CDR3aa: CAIRERQTGEKLFF
CDR3nt: TGTGCCATTAGAGAACGTCAGACGGGTGAAAAACTGTTTTTT
j_gene: TRBJ1-4
d_gene: NA
abundance: NA
v_gene: TRBV6-6

CDR3aa: CASSEAGTGGRTEAFF
CDR3nt: TGCGCCAGCAGCGAAGCCGGGACAGGGGGCAGGACTGAAGCTTTCTTT
j_gene: TRBJ1-1
d_gene: TRBD1
abundance: NA
v_gene: TRBV4-3

CDR3aa: CASSTGKGSGANVLTF
CDR3nt: TGCGCCAGCAGCACAGGGAAGGGGTCTGGGGCCAACGTCCTGACTTTC
j_gene: TRBJ2-6
d_gene: NA
abundance: NA
v_gene: TRBV5-1

CDR3aa: CASRDGLAHQETQYF
CDR3nt: TGTGCCAGCAGGGACGGACTAGCCCACCAAGAGACCCAGTACTTC
j_gene: TRBJ2-5
d_gene: TRBD2
abundance: NA
v_gene: TRBV6-5

CDR3aa: CATSRTGVHTF
CDR3nt: TGTGCCACCAGCAGGACAGGGGTCCACACCTTC
j_gene: TRBJ1-2
d_gene: TRBD1
abundance: NA
v_gene: TRBV15

CDR3aa: CASSQDNNQPQHF
CDR3nt: TGCGCCAGCAGCCAAGATAACAACCAACCCCAGCATTTT
j_gene: TRBJ1-5
d_gene: NA
abundance: NA
v_gene: TRBV4-1

CDR3aa: CASSVEGLTGELFF
CDR3nt: TGTGCCAGCTCGGTGGAGGGTTTAACCGGGGAGCTGTTTTTT
j_gene: TRBJ2-2
d_gene: NA
abundance: few
v_gene: TRBV6-4

CDR3aa: CSVEMASGYEQYF
CDR3nt: TGCAGCGTTGAAATGGCTAGCGGATACGAGCAGTACTTC
j_gene: TRBJ2-7
d_gene: TRBD2
abundance: NA
v_gene: TRBV29-1

CDR3aa: CASSLAGVGGELFF
CDR3nt: TGCGCCAGCAGCTTGGCCGGGGTTGGCGGGGAGCTGTTTTTT
j_gene: TRBJ2-2
d_gene: NA
abundance: NA
v_gene: TRBV5-1

CDR3aa: CASSLGQQGEAFF
CDR3nt: TGTGCCAGCTCTTTAGGACAGCAAGGGGAAGCTTTCTTT
j_gene: TRBJ1-1
d_gene: NA
abundance: NA
v_gene: TRBV18

CDR3aa: CASSSHGQLAGGVETQYF
CDR3nt: TGCGCCAGCAGCTCCCATGGTCAACTAGCGGGAGGGGTGGAGACCCAGTACTTC
j_gene: TRBJ2-5
d_gene: TRBD2
abundance: NA
v_gene: TRBV5-1

CDR3aa: CASSTRGRVQETQYF
CDR3nt: TGTGCCAGCAGCACAAGAGGGAGGGTTCAAGAGACCCAGTACTTC
j_gene: TRBJ2-5
d_gene: TRBD2
abundance: NA
v_gene: TRBV11-1

CDR3aa: CASSSISGRAGEQYF
CDR3nt: TGCGCCAGCAGCTCAATTAGCGGGAGGGCCGGCGAGCAGTACTTC
j_gene: TRBJ2-7
d_gene: TRBD2
abundance: NA
v_gene: TRBV5-1

CDR3aa: CAIPRTRDYEQYF
CDR3nt: TGTGCCATTCCCCGGACCAGGGACTACGAGCAGTACTTC
j_gene: TRBJ2-7
d_gene: NA
abundance: NA
v_gene: TRBV15

CDR3aa: CASMRGGDTQYF
CDR3nt: TGTGCCAGCATGCGGGGTGGGGATACGCAGTATTTT
j_gene: TRBJ2-3
d_gene: NA
abundance: NA
v_gene: TRBV28

CDR3aa: CASLRGVRSPLHF
CDR3nt: TGTGCCAGCCTGAGAGGCGTGCGTTCACCCCTCCACTTT
j_gene: TRBJ1-6
d_gene: NA
abundance: NA
v_gene: TRBV2

CDR3aa: CASSHGPGVGRTEAFF
CDR3nt: TGTGCCAGCAGCCACGGGCCTGGCGTAGGGAGAACTGAAGCTTTCTTT
j_gene: TRBJ1-1
d_gene: NA
abundance: few
v_gene: TRBV14

CDR3aa: CASSQGKTSGDNEQFF
CDR3nt: TGCGCCAGCAGCCAAGGGAAGACTAGCGGGGACAATGAGCAGTTCTTC
j_gene: TRBJ2-1
d_gene: TRBD2
abundance: once
v_gene: TRBV4-3

CDR3aa: CASSARYPGTRAGELFF
CDR3nt: TGTGCCAGCAGCGCCCGCTACCCCGGGACTAGAGCCGGGGAGCTGTTTTTT
j_gene: TRBJ2-2
d_gene: TRBD2
abundance: NA
v_gene: TRBV7-2

CDR3aa: CASSVGSGGYTF
CDR3nt: TGTGCCAGCAGCGTAGGCTCGGGAGGCTACACCTTC
j_gene: TRBJ1-2
d_gene: NA
abundance: once
v_gene: TRBV9

CDR3aa: CASSVAGQAYNEQFF
CDR3nt: TGTGCCAGCAGCGTAGCTGGACAGGCCTACAATGAGCAGTTCTTC
j_gene: TRBJ2-1
d_gene: TRBD1
abundance: NA
v_gene: TRBV9

CDR3aa: CASSFVRGEQYF
CDR3nt: TGTGCCAGCAGCTTTGTGAGGGGGGAGCAGTACTTC
j_gene: TRBJ2-7
d_gene: NA
abundance: NA
v_gene: TRBV13

CDR3aa: CSVAEGDYGYTF
CDR3nt: TGCAGCGTTGCGGAGGGTGACTATGGCTACACCTTC
j_gene: TRBJ1-2
d_gene: NA
abundance: NA
v_gene: TRBV29-1

CDR3aa: CASSPSGQDEKLFF
CDR3nt: TGTGCCAGCTCACCTTCGGGACAGGATGAAAAACTGTTTTTT
j_gene: TRBJ1-4
d_gene: TRBD1
abundance: NA
v_gene: TRBV18

CDR3aa: CASSGRRGETQYF
CDR3nt: TGTGCCAGCAGCGGGCGTCGGGGGGAGACCCAGTACTTC
j_gene: TRBJ2-5
d_gene: NA
abundance: NA
v_gene: TRBV5-4

CDR3aa: CAWSVGRERGRGNEQFF
CDR3nt: TGTGCCTGGAGTGTAGGACGGGAGCGGGGGAGGGGCAATGAGCAGTTCTTC
j_gene: TRBJ2-1
d_gene: TRBD2
abundance: NA
v_gene: TRBV30

CDR3aa: CASSSGTGFYEQYF
CDR3nt: TGTGCCAGTAGCTCCGGGACAGGGTTCTACGAGCAGTACTTC
j_gene: TRBJ2-7
d_gene: TRBD1
abundance: NA
v_gene: TRBV19

CDR3aa: CASKAGGGYGYTF
CDR3nt: TGTGCCAGCAAGGCAGGGGGAGGTTATGGCTACACCTTC
j_gene: TRBJ1-2
d_gene: TRBD1
abundance: NA
v_gene: TRBV2

CDR3aa: CASSTSYISIAKNIQYF
CDR3nt: TGTGCCAGCAGCACCAGCTATATTAGCATAGCCAAAAACATTCAGTACTTC
j_gene: TRBJ2-4
d_gene: NA
abundance: NA
v_gene: TRBV5-6

CDR3aa: CASSQVMTREGSYEQYF
CDR3nt: TGTGCCAGCAGCCAAGTCATGACGAGGGAGGGGTCCTACGAGCAGTACTTC
j_gene: TRBJ2-7
d_gene: TRBD2
abundance: NA
v_gene: TRBV4-2

CDR3aa: CASSPQSGTAGSNQPQHF
CDR3nt: TGTGCCAGCAGTCCCCAATCCGGGACGGCGGGGAGCAATCAGCCCCAGCATTTT
j_gene: TRBJ1-5
d_gene: NA
abundance: NA
v_gene: TRBV27

CDR3aa: CASSDSSSGANVLTF
CDR3nt: TGTGCCAGCAGTGATAGTAGCTCTGGGGCCAACGTCCTGACTTTC
j_gene: TRBJ2-6
d_gene: NA
abundance: NA
v_gene: TRBV6-1

CDR3aa: CASSIGYRQGETQYF
CDR3nt: TGTGCCAGTAGTATAGGGTACAGGCAGGGAGAGACCCAGTACTTC
j_gene: TRBJ2-5
d_gene: NA
abundance: NA
v_gene: TRBV19

CDR3aa: CASSEYPRGDGNTEAFF
CDR3nt: TGTGCCAGCAGTGAATATCCCCGGGGAGACGGTAACACTGAAGCTTTCTTT
j_gene: TRBJ1-1
d_gene: NA
abundance: NA
v_gene: TRBV25-1

CDR3aa: CASSQDSGGRDTQYF
CDR3nt: TGTGCCAGCAGCCAAGATTCGGGAGGAAGAGATACGCAGTATTTT
j_gene: TRBJ2-3
d_gene: TRBD2
abundance: NA
v_gene: TRBV4-2

CDR3aa: CSGRTGDGYTF
CDR3nt: TGCAGCGGCCGGACAGGGGACGGCTACACCTTC
j_gene: TRBJ1-2
d_gene: TRBD1
abundance: NA
v_gene: TRBV29-1

CDR3aa: CASSHGQGVQPQHF
CDR3nt: TGTGCCAGCAGTCACGGACAGGGTGTACAGCCCCAGCATTTT
j_gene: TRBJ1-5
d_gene: TRBD1
abundance: NA
v_gene: TRBV28